The entry below describes one T cell receptor (beta chain). It lacks a known antigen. Base qualities are not provided; no much larger clone lies one nucleotide away. The data stem from a study of T cell changes during pregnancy in multiple sclerosis (dated by TCRdb to between 2018 and 2021). At the level of the whole study: The study examined how the T cell repertoire changed over the course of pregnancy in women with multiple sclerosis.

Library construction relied on the immunoSEQ multiplex PCR assay. The table was pulled from immuneACCESS by TCRdb, which kept in-frame rearrangements only. Such tables lose some clones; where checked, under half of the loss comes from unresolved V genes, and the rest has no known cause. Recorded for this sample are over 35,000 clones; approximately 90% of them occurred a single time. The top ten clonotypes cover around 0.45% of the sample. The source is a female donor with multiple sclerosis, enrolled in a pregnancy study. Specimen: CD4+ T cells from peripheral blood mononuclear cells, collected in the third trimester of pregnancy.

The DNA reads as follows: TGCAGTGCTAGGTCGGGAGTTGAGCAGTTCTTC. Its translation reads: CSARSGVEQFF. The V gene is TRBV20-1 and the J gene is TRBJ2-1; TRBD2 could be the D gene, as 6 bases match. Trimming at the junction amounts to 3 bases on V and 9 bases on J, and the germline ends lie 9 bases apart. CDR1 and CDR2, looked up from the germline V gene (reference sequence), are DFQATT and SNEGSKA. From its cysteine to its phenylalanine, the CDR3 spans 11 amino acids. Here the CDR3 DNA is all that survives: 33 bases in frame from base 1.